This T cell receptor beta chain was sequenced during a study of shared clonotypes between healthy human individuals. The table came from immunoSEQ multiplex PCR; TCRdb's copy has only in-frame clones and leaves some out. The sample comprises roughly 720,000 clones, 90% of which are singletons, and 34% rests with the top ten. The receptor's source is a man between 18 and 35 years old in good health. Some clones in this sample may be carry-over from other donors' samples. The material sequenced was memory CD8+ T cells from PBMCs. Regarding subset: CD45RO+ cells pooled with CCR7-negative TemRA cells.

Written as DNA, the CDR3 is TGTGCCAGCAGTTTTGGGGCAGGGTGGACTGAAGCTTTCTTT. Protein product: CASSFGAGWTEAFF. This chain uses TRBV27 with TRBJ1-1, with a tentative D call TRBD1 (5 bases). Germline CDR1 MNHEY, CDR2 SMNVEV (reference sequence). Trimming took 3 bases from V and 5 from J, leaving 13 bases between them. The CDR3 contains 14 residues.